This TCR beta chain appears in the sequencing data of a study of T cell responses to AZD1222 COVID-19 vaccine. A note on this clone: Its antigen is not identified.

Profiling relied on immunoSEQ multiplex PCR, and the TCRdb table lists in-frame clones only, not all of them. The sample holds around 150,000 clones; over 75% are singletons and the top ten take more than 4%. Losses at the gene ends were 6 bases for V and 6 bases for J; bases not matched to a gene: 11. The germline CDR1 and CDR2 sequences are MNHEY and SVGAGI. The CDR3 spans 15 residues. Whole-study results and caveats: Most donors were white British and more were female, and clonal diversity was possibly underestimated. Elevations in Spike-specific TCR breadth and depth followed administration of two AZD1222 doses. Per reports, nearly half of all spike-specific TCRs target regions that are unmutated in variants. Just six people given AZD1222 tested seropositive at baseline.

V and J are TRBV6-5 and TRBJ2-1, with 7 bases identical to TRBD2. The receptor's source is an adult who received the AZD1222 COVID-19 vaccine. The material sequenced was peripheral blood, taken 28 days after the second AZD1222 dose. For the CDR3, the DNA is TGTGCCAGCAGCCGGGGGGTTTATAGGAGCAATGAGCAGTTCTTC. Amino acid sequence: CASSRGVYRSNEQFF.